The next 21 T cell receptor beta chains were all read from a single sample in a study of blood T cell repertoires in COVID-19. Sequencing used immunoSEQ multiplex PCR; TCRdb keeps in-frame clones, though not all of them. The sample shows just under 150,000 clones, approximately 89% of them seen only once. Sequencing was done on a sample of peripheral blood. All receptors derive from a human donor in a cohort sampled during active COVID-19.

The V call is TRBV5-1, the J call TRBJ2-2; weak D call: TRBD2 (7 bases). The CDR3 has 15 amino acids. Germline lookup yields CDR1 SGHRS and CDR2 YFSETQ. V lost 4 bases and J 9 bases, leaving 19 bases between the germline ends. The CDR3 region is CASSPWTAGTWELFF. The CDR3 nucleotides read TGCGCCAGCAGCCCGTGGACAGCGGGGACATGGGAGCTGTTTTTT.

V usage is TRBV7-3 and J usage is TRBJ2-1; possibly TRBD2 for D (6 bases). The CDR3 is 15 residues long. Trimming removed 5 bases from V and 3 bases from J, with 14 bases in between. Germline lookup yields CDR1 SGHTA and CDR2 FQGTGA. Written as DNA, the CDR3 is TGTGCCAGCAGCCCGGGACTGGGAGTCTACAATGAGCAGTTCTTC. This codes for CASSPGLGVYNEQFF.

This clone was counted a single time. The chain joins TRBV7-6 to TRBJ2-3; 7 bases agree with TRBD2. The CDR3 contains 16 residues. CDR1 is SGHVS, CDR2 FNYEAQ, per germline. Unmatched junction bases numbered 7, after V lost 2 bases and J lost 2 bases. CDR3 bases: TGTGCCAGCAGCTTAACGGCTAGCGGTTTCACAGATACGCAGTATTTT. Encoded protein: CASSLTASGFTDTQYF. The variable domain in full, with the rest retrieved from reference TRBV7-6 and TRBJ2-3, is GAGVSQSPRYKVTKRGQDVALRCDPISGHVSLYWYRQALGQGPEFLTYFNYEAQQDKSGLPNDRFSAERPEGSISTLTIQRTEQRDSAMYRCASSLTASGFTDTQYFGPGTRLTVL.

This clone was counted between two and nine times. Other DNA sequences in the same sample also yield this CDR3. The V gene is TRBV7-9, the J gene TRBJ1-2; D is uncertain. V lost 3 bases to trimming and J lost 2 bases, with 4 bases between them. The length of the CDR3 is 12 residues. Germline assignment: CDR1 SEHNR and CDR2 FQNEAQ (reference sequence). The chain's CDR3 is CASSLTNYGYTF. The DNA of the CDR3 is TGTGCCAGCAGCTTGACAAACTATGGCTACACCTTC. Full variable domain (remainder filled in from reference TRBV7-9 and TRBJ1-2): DTGVSQNPRHKITKRGQNVTFRCDPISEHNRLYWYRQTLGQGPEFLTYFQNEAQLEKSRLLSDRFSAERPKGSFSTLEIQRTEQGDSAMYLCASSLTNYGYTFGSGTRLTVV.

The V and J genes are TRBV5-1 and TRBJ2-3; TRBD2 matches 7 bases. V shed 0 bases, J shed 1 base, and the junction held 5 bases outside the gene matches. There are 16 residues in the CDR3. CDR1 is SGHRS and CDR2 is YFSETQ in the germline V gene. CDR3 sequence reads: CASSLGSGRGTDTQYF. The CDR3 region has the DNA TGCGCCAGCAGCTTGGGGTCAGGGAGGGGCACAGATACGCAGTATTTT.

The chain is built from TRBV4-3 and TRBJ1-6, with D uncertain. The CDR3 consists of 17 residues. The V gene lost 1 base and the J gene lost 7 bases, with 17 bases spanning the gap. Germline V gene sequence: CDR1 LGHNA, CDR2 YSLEER. The CDR3 reads CASSQGLRITVNSPLHF. The DNA of the CDR3 is TGCGCCAGCAGCCAAGGGCTAAGGATCACAGTCAATTCACCCCTCCACTTT.

The chain joins TRBV7-2 to TRBJ2-7; TRBD1 aligns across 7 bases. After removal of 5 bases from V and 5 bases from J, the junction contained 6 bases not matched to a gene. This CDR3 comprises 13 residues. CDR1 SGHTA and CDR2 FQGNSA come from the germline V gene. The CDR3 region is CASSPTGVDEQYF. The CDR3 nucleotides read TGTGCCAGCAGCCCTACAGGGGTCGACGAGCAGTACTTC.

The chain has TRBV2 and TRBJ1-1; 8 bases align to TRBD1. V was clipped by 3 bases and J by 5 bases; unmatched bases: 2. Germline CDR1 reads SNHLY; CDR2 reads FYNNEI. This CDR3 has 13 amino acids. DNA of the CDR3: TGTGCCAGCAGTGACAGGGGGCAGACTGAAGCTTTCTTT. Translating gives CASSDRGQTEAFF.

V and J are TRBV5-1 and TRBJ1-4; D is unclear. Germline assignment: CDR1 SGHRS and CDR2 YFSETQ. V was pared by 4 bases and J by 8 bases, with 9 bases between. The CDR3 extends over 12 amino acids. In DNA form, the CDR3 reads TGCGCCAGCAGCCCGGGAGGCGAAAAACTGTTTTTT. This encodes CASSPGGEKLFF.

The chain employs TRBV19 and TRBJ2-3, with no clear D. Trimming took off 2 bases at V and 2 bases at J, with 8 bases between the two ends. Germline V gives CDR1 LNHDA, CDR2 SQIVND (reference sequence). The CDR3 runs 14 residues. CDR3 nucleotide sequence: TGTGCCAGTAGTATACGAGACTTCACAGATACGCAGTATTTT. It specifies CASSIRDFTDTQYF.

This chain connects TRBV20-1 to TRBJ2-2, with D possibly TRBD2 on 5 matching bases. V lost 3 bases and J lost 4, with 9 bases in between. The CDR3 sequence is 13 residues long. The V gene's germline CDR1 is DFQATT and CDR2 SNEGSKA (reference sequence). The CDR3 nucleotides read TGCAGTGCTAGTGCACTAGGCACCGGGGAGCTGTTTTTT. This codes for CSASALGTGELFF.

This chain joins TRBV7-2 and TRBJ2-3; D gene ambiguous. The V end lost 4 bases, the J end lost 0 bases, and 8 bases lay between the germline ends. Germline V gives CDR1 SGHTA, CDR2 FQGNSA. CDR3 size: 14 residues. Here the CDR3 DNA reads TGTGCCAGCAGCTATTCGACTAGCACAGATACGCAGTATTTT. Protein: CASSYSTSTDTQYF.

This clone was seen a single time. The gene calls are TRBV19 and TRBJ2-1; TRBD2 agrees at 8 bases. Germline CDR1 is LNHDA and CDR2 is SQIVND (reference sequence). V was clipped by 3 bases and J by 7 bases; unmatched bases: 5. This CDR3 contains 14 residues. The CDR3 sequence: CASSIFGGVNEQFF. The CDR3 coding sequence is TGTGCCAGTAGTATTTTCGGGGGGGTGAATGAGCAGTTCTTC.

V and J are TRBV7-6 and TRBJ1-5, with 9 bases that match TRBD1. The CDR3 consists of 19 residues. Losses at the gene ends were 5 bases for V and 3 bases for J; bases not matched to a gene: 17. The germline CDR1 and CDR2 sequences are SGHVS and FNYEAQ. The CDR3 nucleotides read TGTGCCAGCAGCCCGCTCCCTATAATGGACAGGGGATTCAATCAGCCCCAGCATTTT. Translated: CASSPLPIMDRGFNQPQHF.

The chain carries TRBV3-1 (or the pseudogene TRBV3-2) and TRBJ2-1; 9 bases are a match to TRBD2. The CDR3 totals 16 residues. The germline gives CDR1 LGHDT, CDR2 YNNKEL (reference sequence). The junction had 6 bases not matched to a gene; V was cut back by 2 bases and J by 4 bases. As DNA, the CDR3 is TGTGCCAGCAGCCAATCCCAGCTAGCGGGGTACAATGAGCAGTTCTTC. Translated, it gives CASSQSQLAGYNEQFF.

J is TRBJ1-2 and V is TRBV3-1 (or the pseudogene TRBV3-2); 7 bases are a match to TRBD1. Germline lookup yields CDR1 LGHDT and CDR2 YNNKEL (reference sequence). The CDR3 extends over 15 amino acids. Germline trimming cut 5 bases from V and 4 bases from J; bases unmatched to any gene: 10. CDR3 loop: CASSGTDSYFYGYTF. The CDR3 DNA reads as TGTGCCAGCAGCGGGACAGACAGTTACTTCTATGGCTACACCTTC.

The rearrangement links TRBV5-4 to TRBJ1-3, with a weak D call TRBD1 (5 bases). This CDR3 region has 17 residues. Germline V gives CDR1 SGHNT, CDR2 YYREEE (reference sequence). Trimming removed 3 bases at V and 4 bases at J, with 20 bases between. CDR3 protein: CASSSPPSGESGNTIYF. CDR3 DNA: TGTGCCAGCAGCTCCCCCCCGTCGGGGGAGTCCGGAAACACCATATATTTT.

V is TRBV4-1 and J is TRBJ2-7; 7 nucleotides line up with TRBD1. Trimming removed 1 base from V and 2 bases from J; junction bases left unmatched: 5. This CDR3 contains 15 residues. Germline V CDR1 and CDR2: MGHRA, YSYEKL. DNA of the CDR3: TGCGCCAGCAGCCAAGTTTTAACAGGGGCCTACGAGCAGTACTTC. It codes for CASSQVLTGAYEQYF.

The chain recombines TRBV6-2 or TRBV6-3 with TRBJ1-2, with TRBD1 as a possible D gene (6 bases). The CDR3 is 13 residues long. Trimming removed 1 base at V and 7 bases at J, with 10 bases between. Per the germline V gene, CDR1 is MNHEY and CDR2 is SVGEGT. DNA for the CDR3: TGTGCCAGCAGTTACTTACAGGGTTTTGGCTACACCTTC. Its protein product is CASSYLQGFGYTF.

The gene calls are TRBV12-3 or TRBV12-4 and TRBJ1-1; tentative D call: TRBD1 (5 bases). V was cut by 3 bases and J by 3 bases, with 8 bases left in between. CDR3 length: 13 amino acids. CDR3 in DNA: TGTGCCAGCAGTTTGACAGAGGACACTGAAGCTTTCTTT. It yields the protein CASSLTEDTEAFF.

V and J are TRBV19 and TRBJ1-5, with a possible D match to TRBD1 (6 bases). The CDR3 is made up of 14 amino acids. CDR1 and CDR2 from the germline V gene are LNHDA and SQIVND (reference sequence). Between the trimmed V and J ends, which lost 3 bases and 6 bases, there was a span of 12 bases. For the CDR3, the DNA is TGTGCCAGTAGTATCGGGGGGGGGCCTCAGCCCCAGCATTTT. This encodes CASSIGGGPQPQHF.